Presented here are 5 T cell receptor beta chains from one specimen sequenced in a study of Ad26.COV2.S vaccination and SARS-CoV-2 variants. As for treatment: around 19 received Ad26.COV2.S at low or high dose, single or two shots; five or six received placebo; per-sample allocation not given. Vaccine and placebo recipients were sampled on day 63 after the first injection. Clones were read by immunoSEQ multiplex PCR, and TCRdb kept only the in-frame ones, dropping some. This table holds about 350,000 clones, 80% to 90% found once. Specimen: peripheral blood, collected in a trial of Ad26.COV2.S vaccine versus placebo. The receptors were gathered from a person aged 18-60 years who received the Ad26.COV2.S COVID-19 vaccine or a placebo.

J is TRBJ1-1 and V is TRBV7-6; no clear D gene. This CDR3 comprises 15 residues. The germline V gene has CDR1 SGHVS and CDR2 FNYEAQ. Trimming shortened V by 5 bases and J by 3 bases, and 16 bases separated the two germline ends. The CDR3 sequence is CASSRLEGLDTEAFF. CDR3 nucleotides: TGTGCCAGCAGCCGATTGGAGGGATTAGACACTGAAGCTTTCTTT.

The rearrangement uses TRBV15 and TRBJ1-2; D is unclear. The germline V gene has CDR1 LNHNV and CDR2 YYDKDF (reference sequence). V dropped 5 bases and J dropped 0 bases, with 16 bases sitting between them. This CDR3 has 16 amino acids. The CDR3 sequence is CATSDPLVGTNYGYTF. CDR3 DNA sequence: TGTGCCACCAGCGATCCTCTGGTCGGGACTAACTATGGCTACACCTTC.

The CDR3 DNA follows: TGTGCCAGTAGCGTTGGAGGGGGGGACGGGCAGCCCCAGCATTTT. This gives the protein CASSVGGGDGQPQHF. The chain has TRBV19 and TRBJ1-5; D might be TRBD1 (6 bases). The length of the CDR3 is 15 residues. The germline V gene has CDR1 LNHDA and CDR2 SQIVND (reference sequence). The ends were cut back, 6 bases at V and 7 bases at J, with 19 bases in the middle.

Remarks on this clone: The junction does not match germline at one end; this may be a read error. The rearrangement uses TRBV7-7 and TRBJ2-3; 10 nucleotides match TRBD2. Germline CDR1 and CDR2: SSHAT and FNYEAQ (reference sequence). CDR3 length: 16 residues. In DNA, the CDR3 is TGTGCTAGCAGCCCATCTAGCGGGGGCAGGGGGGATACGCAGTATTTT. Translating gives CASSPSSGGRGDTQYF.

The chain has TRBV4-1 and TRBJ2-7; no definite D call. Per the germline V gene, CDR1 is MGHRA and CDR2 is YSYEKL. Trimming pared 1 base from V and 4 bases from J, leaving 14 bases between. The CDR3 contains 15 residues. CDR3 in amino acids: CASSQAHGQAYEQYF. The DNA for the CDR3 is TGCGCCAGCAGCCAAGCTCATGGGCAGGCTTACGAGCAGTACTTC.